These 8 T cell receptor beta chains came from one sample sequenced in a study of T-cell memory formation after mild COVID-19. TCRdb used MiXCR to reprocess the 5' RACE reads, holding one entry per CDR3 protein. The sample has roughly 480,000 distinct CDR3 sequences; around a quarter are singletons. Sequencing was performed on PBMCs or a T cell subset sorted from them (not recorded which). Source of these receptors: an adult woman who had mild COVID-19 (a few samples of this study predate the infection). Cell type and time point are not known.

The chain recombines TRBV5-1 with TRBJ2-2; D remains ambiguous. Trimming shortened V by 4 bases and J by 6 bases, and 13 bases separated the two germline ends. CDR3 size: 14 residues. Germline V lookup: CDR1 SGHRS, CDR2 YFSETQ. CDR3 nucleotide sequence: TGCGCCAGCAGCCCCCGCATAGGACCCGGGGAGCTGTTTTTT. Its translation is CASSPRIGPGELFF.

This clonotype was seen a few times. V usage is TRBV9 and J usage is TRBJ2-7; D is perhaps TRBD2 (7 bases). V lost 0 bases, J lost 6 bases, and 16 bases lay in between. CDR1 and CDR2 from the germline V gene are SGDLS and YYNGEE. This CDR3 is 15 amino acids long. The CDR3 nucleotides are TGTGCCAGCAGCGTAGGCGGGGGCCTCTCTGGCGAGCAGTACTTC. Translated, it gives CASSVGGGLSGEQYF.

This clonotype was detected only a few times. The chain is built from TRBV11-3 and TRBJ2-1, with TRBD2 identical over 11 bases. The germline V gene has CDR1 SGHNT and CDR2 YENEEA. Unmatched junction bases numbered 8, after V lost 5 bases and J lost 5 bases. The CDR3 extends over 16 amino acids. CDR3 amino acids: CASSVKSSGRHNEQFF. The DNA for the CDR3 is TGTGCCAGCAGCGTGAAATCTAGCGGGAGGCACAATGAGCAGTTCTTC.

This clonotype was seen a few times. This chain uses TRBV5-1 with TRBJ2-5; TRBD1 agrees at 8 bases. After removal of 0 bases from V and 5 bases from J, the junction contained 9 bases not matched to a gene. Germline CDR1 and CDR2: SGHRS and YFSETQ. The CDR3 extends over 16 amino acids. CDR3 bases: TGCGCCAGCAGCTTGGGTGGGACCTCAGGGGGCGAGACCCAGTACTTC. It encodes CASSLGGTSGGETQYF.

This chain joins TRBV5-1 and TRBJ2-7; TRBD2 aligns across 14 bases. With 7 bases clipped from V and 1 base from J, the junction kept 10 bases outside the gene matches. This CDR3 has 17 residues. The germline V gene encodes CDR1 SGHRS and CDR2 YFSETQ. The DNA of the CDR3 is TGCGCCAGCGGAAGACTAGCGGGAGGGCCGGGATCCTACGAGCAGTACTTC. This encodes CASGRLAGGPGSYEQYF.

This clonotype was detected only a few times. The gene calls are TRBV4-1 and TRBJ1-2; 9 bases align to TRBD1. CDR1 and CDR2 from the germline V gene are MGHRA and YSYEKL. Trimming took 3 bases from V and 2 from J; bases not matched to a gene: 4. This CDR3 spans 15 amino acids. As DNA, the CDR3 is TGCGCCAGCAGCCAGACCGGGACAGGGAACTATGGCTACACCTTC. It yields the protein CASSQTGTGNYGYTF.

This clonotype was picked up a small number of times. The chain links TRBV11-3 to TRBJ2-3, with D possibly matching TRBD2 (5 bases). CDR1 is SGHNT, CDR2 YENEEA, per germline. V was trimmed by 5 bases and J by 1 base, leaving 13 bases between them. The CDR3 extends over 15 amino acids. CDR3 protein: CASSARGSGTDTQYF. The CDR3 nucleotides read TGTGCCAGCAGCGCTCGCGGGTCCGGCACAGATACGCAGTATTTT.

This clonotype was observed a few times. V gene TRBV15 combines with J gene TRBJ2-5; either TRBD1 or TRBD2 may supply D (5 bases each). Trimming removed 4 bases from V and 5 bases from J, with 17 bases in between. Germline V gene data show CDR1 as LNHNV and CDR2 as YYDKDF (reference sequence). This CDR3 region has 15 residues. In DNA, the CDR3 is TGTGCCACCAGCAAAGTCCGGGACCCGGGGGAGACCCAGTACTTC. It encodes CATSKVRDPGETQYF.